This T cell receptor (beta chain) came from a study of cytomegalovirus exposure and HLA in healthy donors. Both 60 Vbeta primers and 13 Jbeta primers went into the PCR. Generated by immunoSEQ multiplex PCR, the TCRdb table keeps only in-frame clones and is missing some. The sample has 70,000 to 90,000 clones, about 76% seen once. The CDR3 length is 13 residues. CDR1 is MNHEY, CDR2 SMNVEV, per germline (reference sequence). With V trimmed by 3 bases and J by 4 bases, 3 bases remained unmatched. This clone has a handful of counts. This clonotype was sampled from a male donor in good health and CMV-seropositive. V and J are TRBV27 and TRBJ2-7; the match to TRBD2 covers 7 bases. Sequencing was performed on PBMCs. The chain's CDR3 is CASSFLGGYEQYF. The CDR3 nucleotides read TGTGCCAGCAGTTTCCTCGGGGGGTACGAGCAGTACTTC.